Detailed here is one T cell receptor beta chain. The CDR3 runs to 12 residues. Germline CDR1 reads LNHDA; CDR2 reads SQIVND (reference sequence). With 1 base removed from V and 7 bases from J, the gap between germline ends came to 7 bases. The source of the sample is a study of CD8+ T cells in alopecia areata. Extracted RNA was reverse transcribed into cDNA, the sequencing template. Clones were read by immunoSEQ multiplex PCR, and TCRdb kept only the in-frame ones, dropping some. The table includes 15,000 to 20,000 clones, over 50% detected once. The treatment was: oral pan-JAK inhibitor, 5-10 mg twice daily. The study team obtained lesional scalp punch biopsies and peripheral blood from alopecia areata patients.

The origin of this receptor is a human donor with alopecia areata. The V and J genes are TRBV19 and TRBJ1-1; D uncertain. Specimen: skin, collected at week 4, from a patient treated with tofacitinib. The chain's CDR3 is CASSIVADEAFF. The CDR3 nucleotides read TGTGCCAGTAGTATAGTCGCAGATGAAGCTTTCTTT.